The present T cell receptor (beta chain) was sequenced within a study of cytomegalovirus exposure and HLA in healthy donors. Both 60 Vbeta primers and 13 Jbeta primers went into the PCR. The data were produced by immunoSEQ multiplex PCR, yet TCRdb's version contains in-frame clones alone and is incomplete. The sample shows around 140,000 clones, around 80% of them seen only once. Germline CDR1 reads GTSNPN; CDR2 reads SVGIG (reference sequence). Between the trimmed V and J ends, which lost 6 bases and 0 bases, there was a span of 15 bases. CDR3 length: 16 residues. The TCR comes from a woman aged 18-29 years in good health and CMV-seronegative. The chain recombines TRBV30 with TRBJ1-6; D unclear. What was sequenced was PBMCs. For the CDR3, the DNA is TGTGCCTGTATACTCCGTGGGAGCTCCTATAATTCACCCCTCCACTTT. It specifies CACILRGSSYNSPLHF.